Shown below are 21 T cell receptor beta chains from a single sample sequenced in a study of T cell repertoires in cytomegalovirus infection. Antigens of these TCRs are unknown. From the reads, TCRdb called clonotypes with MiXCR, one entry per CDR3 protein. The sample includes about half a million distinct CDR3 sequences, roughly a third seen only once; the top ten take under 20%. This specimen consisted of cultured PBMCs, obtained from culture after CMV antigen stimulation. These receptors came from a human donor in good health (CMV status not recorded). Some clones in this sample may be carry-over from other donors' samples.

This clonotype has more than one count but fewer than ten. This sequence joins TRBV10-3 and TRBJ2-7, with TRBD2 identical over 7 bases. With 2 bases clipped from V and 2 bases from J, the junction kept 3 bases outside the gene matches. This CDR3 has 14 residues. Germline V lookup: CDR1 ENHRY, CDR2 SYGVKD. The DNA for the CDR3 is TGTGCCATCAGTGAGCCTGGACTAGCCTACGAGCAGTACGTC. It is translated as CAISEPGLAYEQYV.

The rearrangement uses TRBV11-2 and TRBJ2-3; D might be TRBD1 (6 bases). The length of the CDR3 is 14 residues. Trimming pared 6 bases from V and 6 bases from J, leaving 16 bases between. CDR1 is SGHAT and CDR2 is FQNNGV in the germline V gene. CDR3 in amino acids: CASRYREKGDTQYF. For the CDR3, the DNA is TGTGCCAGCAGATACAGGGAGAAGGGGGATACGCAGTATTTT. Drawing the rest from reference TRBV11-2 and TRBJ2-3, the complete variable domain is EAGVAQSPRYKIIEKRQSVAFWCNPISGHATLYWYQQILGQGPKLLIQFQNNGVVDDSQLPKDRFSAERLKGVDSTLKIQPAKLEDSAVYLCASRYREKGDTQYFGPGTRLTVL.

This clonotype was counted only a few times. The chain links TRBV6-2 or TRBV6-3 to TRBJ2-7, with 11 bases aligning to TRBD1. The V segment lost 0 bases and the J segment 3 bases; nucleotides outside the gene matches: 1. Germline V gives CDR1 MNHEY, CDR2 SVGEGT. The CDR3 loop spans 15 amino acids. Here the CDR3 reads CASSYSGQGGYEQYV. The CDR3 DNA sequence: TGTGCCAGCAGTTACTCGGGACAGGGGGGCTACGAGCAGTACGTC.

Worth noting for this clonotype: Since a much larger clone is just one base distant, this may be a read error. The CDR3 loop reads CASSLSAGQLKEQFF. In DNA, the CDR3 is TGTGCCAGCAGCTTATCCGCGGGACAACTCAAGGAGCAGTTCTTC. The rearrangement uses TRBV7-2 and TRBJ2-1; either TRBD1 or TRBD2 may supply D (6 bases each). The CDR3 sequence is 15 residues long. V dropped 2 bases and J dropped 10 bases, with 18 bases sitting between them. Per the germline V gene, CDR1 is SGHTA and CDR2 is FQGNSA.

The V call is TRBV12-3 or TRBV12-4, the J call TRBJ2-3, with D perhaps matching TRBD2 (6 bases). The CDR3 runs 19 residues. V gave up 3 bases and J gave up 0 bases, with 22 bases separating them. DNA of the CDR3: TGTGCCAGCAGTTTTTTCCTCCTAGGCGGGACGACTAGCACAGATACGCAGTATTTT. Protein product: CASSFFLLGGTTSTDTQYF.

V usage is TRBV7-2 and J usage is TRBJ2-5; D tentatively fits TRBD1 or TRBD2 (5 bases each). The V gene lost 1 base and the J gene lost 4 bases, with 16 bases spanning the gap. The germline gives CDR1 SGHTA, CDR2 FQGNSA. The CDR3 is 16 residues long. The CDR3 protein is CASSLGRDPGRETQYF. In nucleotides, the CDR3 is TGTGCCAGCAGCTTAGGACGGGACCCGGGCAGAGAGACCCAGTACTTC.

This clonotype was seen more than once but under ten times. The chain joins TRBV10-3 to TRBJ1-5, with 8 bases that match TRBD1. This CDR3 has 16 amino acids. Unmatched junction bases numbered 3, after V lost 0 bases and J lost 2 bases. The V gene's germline CDR1 is ENHRY and CDR2 SYGVKD. The CDR3 sequence: CAISESTGAGNQPQHF. DNA of the CDR3: TGTGCCATCAGTGAGTCGACAGGGGCGGGCAATCAGCCCCAGCATTTT.

The table lists this clonotype with a few counts. The rearrangement uses TRBV6-1 and TRBJ1-5; TRBD1 is a possible D gene (6 bases). From germline, CDR1 is MNHNS and CDR2 SASEGT. The ends were cut back, 4 bases at V and 2 bases at J, with 12 bases in the middle. This CDR3 is built from 15 residues. Written as DNA, the CDR3 is TGTGCCAGCAGTGCTGCGACAGGCCGCAATCAGCCCCAGCATTTT. Its translation is CASSAATGRNQPQHF.

This clonotype has just a few counts. V and J are TRBV5-4 and TRBJ1-2; D may be TRBD1 (5 bases). Germline values: CDR1 SGHNT, CDR2 YYREEE (reference sequence). V was clipped by 2 bases and J by 6 bases, with 11 bases between them. The CDR3 sequence is 13 residues long. CDR3 protein: CASSLFGAHGYTF. DNA of the CDR3: TGTGCCAGCAGCTTATTTGGGGCCCATGGCTACACCTTC.

The chain is built from TRBV12-3 or TRBV12-4 and TRBJ1-5; D is unclear. The CDR3 sequence is 12 residues long. Trimming cost V 7 bases and J 1 base, with 5 bases left between them. CDR3 DNA: TGTGCCAGCATGCGGAGCAATCAGCCCCAGCATTTT. It is translated as CASMRSNQPQHF.

This clonotype was detected only a few times. The chain joins TRBV7-2 to TRBJ1-1; possibly TRBD1 for D (6 bases). Germline V CDR1 and CDR2: SGHTA, FQGNSA. Trimming shortened V by 5 bases and J by 2 bases, and 12 bases separated the two germline ends. The CDR3 is made up of 14 amino acids. The CDR3 sequence: CASSRSTGNTEAFF. In nucleotides, the CDR3 is TGTGCCAGCAGCCGCTCGACAGGTAACACTGAAGCTTTCTTT.

The chain uses TRBV11-2 and TRBJ2-1; D uncertain. Trimming pared 1 base from V and 5 bases from J, leaving 12 bases between. The CDR3 runs to 15 residues. Germline V lookup: CDR1 SGHAT, CDR2 FQNNGV. In DNA, the CDR3 is TGTGCCAGCAGCTTAGGAACGCAGCCTAACAATGAGCAGTTCTTC. Protein: CASSLGTQPNNEQFF.

This clonotype was seen a few times. V is TRBV28 and J is TRBJ1-2; 8 bases agree with TRBD1. Germline values: CDR1 MDHEN, CDR2 SYDVKM. V shed 6 bases, J shed 4 bases, and the junction held 10 bases outside the gene matches. This CDR3 has 15 amino acids. CDR3 DNA: TGTGCCAGCAGGGAGGACAGGGCGGCGGGCTATGGCTACACCTTC. It is translated as CASREDRAAGYGYTF.

The chain uses TRBV6-8 and TRBJ2-3, with no clear D. V dropped 8 bases and J dropped 0 bases, with 9 bases sitting between them. CDR1 MNHGY and CDR2 SAAAGT come from the germline V gene. The length of the CDR3 is 13 residues. For the CDR3, the DNA is TGTGCCAGCGCGAGGCAGAGCACAGATACGCAGTATTTT. Translation gives CASARQSTDTQYF.

In its sample, this clonotype was seen many times. V and J are TRBV7-6 and TRBJ2-5, with TRBD2 identical over 8 bases. J lost 2 bases, V lost 5 bases, and 10 bases had no gene match. There are 16 residues in the CDR3. From germline, CDR1 is SGHVS and CDR2 FNYEAQ. CDR3 sequence: CASSLSGIGYQETQYF. CDR3 coding DNA: TGTGCCAGCAGCCTTAGCGGGATCGGCTATCAAGAGACCCAGTACTTC.

This rearrangement joins TRBV7-4 to TRBJ1-6, with TRBD1 identical over 7 bases. Germline CDR1 and CDR2: SGHVT and SQSDAQ. Trimming removed 3 bases from V and 7 bases from J; junction bases left unmatched: 6. The CDR3 is 15 amino acids. The CDR3 DNA is TGTGCCAGCAGCTTCACAGGGGAGTACAATTCACCCCTCCACTTT. Translation gives CASSFTGEYNSPLHF.

The gene calls are TRBV18 and TRBJ1-2; 7 bases line up with TRBD1. The CDR3 runs 14 residues. With V trimmed by 3 bases and J by 3 bases, 4 bases remained unmatched. Germline loops: CDR1 KGHSH, CDR2 LQKENI. The CDR3 DNA reads TGTGCCAGCTCACCGCTCACAGGGGACTATGGCTACACCTTC. Encoded protein: CASSPLTGDYGYTF.

This clonotype was detected only a few times. The chain is built from TRBV5-1 and TRBJ1-2; D remains unclear. Trimming took 4 bases from V and 6 from J, leaving 16 bases between them. Germline V CDR1 and CDR2: SGHRS, YFSETQ. This CDR3 is 14 amino acids long. The CDR3: CASSTLGPTDGYTF. DNA of the CDR3: TGCGCCAGCAGCACGCTAGGGCCCACAGATGGCTACACCTTC.

The chain employs TRBV7-2 and TRBJ2-3; TRBD2 is a possible D gene (5 bases). The CDR3 extends over 11 amino acids. The V gene lost 8 bases and the J gene lost 11 bases, with 14 bases spanning the gap. CDR1 is SGHTA and CDR2 is FQGNSA in the germline V gene. The CDR3 nucleotides are TGTGCCAGCGACATTGCCGGGGAGCAGTATTTT. It translates to CASDIAGEQYF.

There are a few counts of this clonotype. The rearrangement uses TRBV12-3 or TRBV12-4 and TRBJ1-5; no reliable D call. Trimming cost V 5 bases and J 6 bases, with 5 bases left between them. This CDR3 is 11 amino acids long. This CDR3 is CASSQPQPQHF. CDR3 DNA sequence: TGTGCCAGCAGTCAGCCTCAGCCCCAGCATTTT.

V gene TRBV20-1 combines with J gene TRBJ2-5, with 12 bases that match TRBD2. This CDR3 is 14 amino acids long. The germline gives CDR1 DFQATT, CDR2 SNEGSKA (reference sequence). The junction had 4 bases not matched to a gene; V was cut back by 4 bases and J by 4 bases. CDR3 region: CSAKTGLAGETQYF. The CDR3 DNA reads as TGCAGTGCTAAGACGGGACTAGCGGGAGAGACCCAGTACTTC.